This TCR beta chain was found in a study of blood T cell repertoires in COVID-19. Study as a whole: Researchers got acute and convalescent COVID-19 samples from the United States, Italy and Spain. PBMCs, B-cell-depleted T cells, or T cells were the source of the cDNA or gDNA that made up the material.

This clone has just one count. At one boundary the junction diverges from the germline segment, which might be a read error. As handled by the study authors: Amplification from reference gene primers served as the basis for estimated nucleated cell counts. The assay was immunoSEQ multiplex PCR, and TCRdb's table has in-frame clones only and misses some. Clone size and V and J calls were adopted from that table, with D and trimming inferred from the DNA. The data show around 370,000 clones, with around 90% seen just once and 6.5% to 7% held by the top ten. The germline gives CDR1 SSHAT, CDR2 FNYEAQ (reference sequence). The CDR3 has 19 residues.

This chain connects TRBV7-7 to TRBJ1-5, with 7 bases lining up with TRBD1. Input material: peripheral blood. This clonotype was obtained from a man younger than 30 with active or convalescent COVID-19. CDR3 in amino acids: CASSFLRVGQLNSNQPQHF. CDR3 bases: TGTGCTAGCAGCTTTCTTCGGGTGGGACAGCTTAATAGCAATCAGCCCCAGCATTTT.